This T cell receptor (beta chain) was found in a study of post-analysis software for immune sequencing data. Study observations and caveats: Clustering by F measure revealed strong co-clustering among samples prepared together in one batch. TRBV segments more frequent in patients than in controls numbered roughly 5 and included TRBV5-6, TRBV5-1 and TRBV20-1.

This clonotype appeared many times. What it binds is unknown. The library was made from cDNA and included unique molecular identifiers. Each CDR3 protein gets one entry after TCRdb re-called the PCR reads with MiXCR. Found here are some 190,000 distinct CDR3 sequences, over 25% of them singletons; the top ten hold about 3.4%. This CDR3 contains 14 residues. V dropped 5 bases and J dropped 3; count of bases not matched to a gene: 5. Germline values: CDR1 SGHTA, CDR2 FQGNSA. Sequenced input: blood. The TCR originated in a girl aged 2-17 years with multiple sclerosis. The chain couples TRBV7-2 to TRBJ2-7; 9 nucleotides match TRBD1. The CDR3: CASSTWTGDYEQYF. The CDR3 DNA sequence: TGTGCCAGCAGCACCTGGACAGGGGACTACGAGCAGTACTTC.